This T cell receptor (beta chain) was documented in a study of response to subunit inactivated influenza vaccine. Findings of the study overall: Authors suggested that a seasonal influenza vaccination recruits few new T cells each time.

Germline lookup yields CDR1 WSHSY and CDR2 SAAADI. The CDR3 has 14 amino acids. Trimming took 7 bases from V and 9 from J; bases not matched to a gene: 11. TCRdb reprocessed the RT-PCR reads with MiXCR, giving one entry per CDR3 protein. The top ten hold less than 4% of the sample, which has some 520,000 distinct CDR3 sequences, 15% to 20% seen once. This clonotype appeared many times. Its antigen is unidentified. The TCR sequence derives from a man aged 50 to 69 who received an inactivated influenza vaccine. The sequencing here drew on CD4+ T cells sorted from PBMCs, taken about 24 months after vaccination. The gene calls are TRBV10-2 and TRBJ2-2, with TRBD2 matching over 7 bases. The CDR3 loop reads CASTANPTSRELFF. CDR3 DNA: TGCGCCAGCACCGCCAATCCGACTAGCCGGGAGCTGTTTTTT.